The 15 T cell receptor beta chains reported below all come from one sample, sequenced in a study of T cell responses to AZD1222 COVID-19 vaccine. Method: immunoSEQ multiplex PCR; TCRdb's copy keeps in-frame clones and lacks some. The profile covers approximately 140,000 clones, with 80% to 95% appearing a single time and less than 3.5% taken by the ten largest. The sequencing used peripheral blood, collected on day 0 of MenACWY control vaccination. The receptors were sampled from an adult in good health.

CDR3 nucleotide sequence: TGTGCCAGCAGAAGTAGAGGCGAGCAGTACTTC. Translating it yields CASRSRGEQYF. The chain employs TRBV12-3 or TRBV12-4 and TRBJ2-7, with unresolved D. V was trimmed by 6 bases and J by 6 bases, leaving 9 bases between them. The CDR3 loop spans 11 amino acids.

The CDR3 loop reads CASRPQERNTGELFF. The CDR3 DNA is TGTGCAAGTCGCCCCCAAGAAAGGAACACCGGGGAGCTGTTTTTT. The chain links TRBV12-2 to TRBJ2-2. TRBV12-2 is classified as a pseudogene. CDR3 length: 15 residues.

V usage is TRBV2 and J usage is TRBJ1-5, with 11 bases matching TRBD1. J gave up 5 bases and V 3 bases, and 0 bases lay outside the gene matches. Germline lookup yields CDR1 SNHLY and CDR2 FYNNEI. The CDR3 has 14 residues. Here the CDR3 reads CASSEDRGHQPQHF. CDR3 coding DNA: TGTGCCAGCAGTGAGGACAGGGGGCATCAGCCCCAGCATTTT.

Only one count was recorded for this clone. V usage is TRBV5-4 and J usage is TRBJ2-1; TRBD2 agrees at 10 bases. Per germline, CDR1 SGHNT and CDR2 YYREEE (reference sequence). V gave up 2 bases and J gave up 7 bases; unmatched junction bases: 6. There are 15 residues in the CDR3. DNA for the CDR3: TGTGCCAGCAGCTTTCTAGCGGGAGTCCCAAATGAGCAGTTCTTC. Translated, it gives CASSFLAGVPNEQFF.

The chain uses TRBV10-1 and TRBJ2-2; 7 bases map to TRBD1. CDR1 is WNHNN, CDR2 SYGVQD, per germline (reference sequence). The ends lost 5 bases at V and 5 bases at J; junction bases unmatched: 8. CDR3 size: 15 residues. In DNA form, the CDR3 reads TGCGCCAGCAGTAACAACAGGGGTGGGACCGGGGAGCTGTTTTTT. It is translated as CASSNNRGGTGELFF.

J is TRBJ1-1 and V is TRBV4-2; 8 bases fit TRBD1. Per the germline V gene, CDR1 is LGHNA and CDR2 is YNFKEQ. CDR3 length equals 15 residues. V shed 3 bases and J 1 base; nucleotides not matched to a gene: 4. Written as DNA, the CDR3 is TGTGCCAGCAGCCAGTCCGACAGGGGGAACACTGAAGCTTTCTTT. Its protein is CASSQSDRGNTEAFF.

This clone has just one count. The chain employs TRBV24-1 and TRBJ2-5; a weak D match, TRBD2 (5 bases). Germline CDR1 reads KGHDR; CDR2 reads SFDVKD. V was shortened by 2 bases and J by 2 bases, with 8 bases between the two germline ends. The CDR3 covers 14 residues. CDR3 DNA sequence: TGTGCCACCAGTGATTCCCTAGCACAAGAGACCCAGTACTTC. Amino acids: CATSDSLAQETQYF.

The rearrangement uses TRBV5-4 and TRBJ1-1, with D unclear. The CDR3 consists of 14 residues. The germline V gene has CDR1 SGHNT and CDR2 YYREEE (reference sequence). V dropped 4 bases and J dropped 6 bases, with 16 bases sitting between them. CDR3 residues: CASSNRTVVAEAFF. CDR3 sequence (DNA): TGTGCCAGCAGCAACCGGACGGTAGTCGCTGAAGCTTTCTTT.

The V call is TRBV28, the J call TRBJ1-1; D call uncertain. V was trimmed by 4 bases and J by 1 base, leaving 7 bases between them. Germline V gene sequence: CDR1 MDHEN, CDR2 SYDVKM. This CDR3 is 13 amino acids long. For the CDR3, the DNA is TGTGCCAGCAGTTCTTACTCGAACACTGAAGCTTTCTTT. Translating gives CASSSYSNTEAFF.

The count of this clone is one. The V call is TRBV24-1, the J call TRBJ2-1; D unclear. CDR1 and CDR2 (germline): KGHDR, SFDVKD. The CDR3 has 13 residues. Deletions cut 0 bases from V and 5 bases from J, with 4 bases between. This CDR3 is CATSDLPDNEQFF. DNA for the CDR3: TGTGCCACCAGTGATTTGCCCGACAATGAGCAGTTCTTC.

The rearrangement links TRBV2 to TRBJ1-2; D is uncertain. Deletions cut 7 bases from V and 4 bases from J, with 16 bases between. Germline V gives CDR1 SNHLY, CDR2 FYNNEI. The CDR3 sequence is 14 residues long. The DNA for the CDR3 is TGTGCCAGCAACGAAGTCGGCGAGTCCTATGGCTACACCTTC. Translating it yields CASNEVGESYGYTF. The entire variable domain, with the rest obtained from reference TRBV2 and TRBJ1-2, is as follows: EPEVTQTPSHQVTQMGQEVILRCVPISNHLYFYWYRQILGQKVEFLVSFYNNEISEKSEIFDDQFSVERPDGSNFTLKIRSTKLEDSAMYFCASNEVGESYGYTFGSGTRLTVV.

The chain uses TRBV7-8 and TRBJ1-2; 8 bases agree with TRBD1. The CDR3 spans 14 residues. The V segment lost 5 bases and the J segment 5 bases; nucleotides outside the gene matches: 7. Per germline, CDR1 SGHVS and CDR2 FQNEAQ. DNA for the CDR3: TGTGCCAGCAGCCCCGACAGGGGAGGATATGGCTACACCTTC. Translated: CASSPDRGGYGYTF.

This sequence joins TRBV3-1 (or the pseudogene TRBV3-2) and TRBJ1-2, with D uncertain. Germline CDR1 and CDR2: LGHDT and YNNKEL (reference sequence). Trimming removed 4 bases from V and 7 bases from J, with 13 bases in between. CDR3 length equals 13 residues. This CDR3 reads CASSPRQFRGYTF. In DNA form, the CDR3 reads TGTGCCAGCAGCCCCCGACAATTCCGTGGCTACACCTTC.

This clone was detected only a few times. This chain joins TRBV27 and TRBJ1-4, with D uncertain. Trimming left V 2 bases short and J 8 bases short, with 9 bases between. Germline CDR1 MNHEY, CDR2 SMNVEV (reference sequence). The CDR3 sequence is 13 residues long. The CDR3 DNA follows: TGTGCCAGCAGTTTAACGGGAGGCGAAAAACTGTTTTTT. Translation gives CASSLTGGEKLFF.

The V gene is TRBV5-1, the J gene TRBJ1-1; D may be TRBD1 (6 bases). V lost 2 bases to trimming and J lost 10 bases, with 15 bases between them. Per germline, CDR1 SGHRS and CDR2 YFSETQ. The CDR3 loop spans 13 amino acids. CDR3: CASSLGQQSRAFF. CDR3 bases: TGCGCCAGCAGCTTAGGACAGCAAAGCAGAGCTTTCTTT.